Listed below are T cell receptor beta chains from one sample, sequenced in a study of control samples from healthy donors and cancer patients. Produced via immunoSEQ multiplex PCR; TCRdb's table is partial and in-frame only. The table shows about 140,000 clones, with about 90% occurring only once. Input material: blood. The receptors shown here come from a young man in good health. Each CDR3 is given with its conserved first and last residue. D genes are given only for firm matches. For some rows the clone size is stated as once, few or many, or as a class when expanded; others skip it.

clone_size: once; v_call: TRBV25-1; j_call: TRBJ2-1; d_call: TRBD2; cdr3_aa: CASSDTAGGPFNEQFF; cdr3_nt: TGTGCCAGCAGTGATACGGCGGGGGGGCCATTCAATGAGCAGTTCTTC
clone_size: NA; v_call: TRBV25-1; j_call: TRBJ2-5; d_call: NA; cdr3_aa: CASSDRAGAYQETQYF; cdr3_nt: TGTGCCAGCAGTGATCGTGCAGGGGCCTATCAAGAGACCCAGTACTTC
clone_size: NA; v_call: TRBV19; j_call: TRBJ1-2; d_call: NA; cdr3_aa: CASRHRERAYGYTF; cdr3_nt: TGTGCCAGTAGGCACAGGGAAAGGGCCTATGGCTACACCTTC
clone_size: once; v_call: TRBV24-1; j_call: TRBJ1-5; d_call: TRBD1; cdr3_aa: CATSDHDRGVPQHF; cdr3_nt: TGTGCCACCAGTGATCATGACAGGGGAGTGCCCCAGCATTTT
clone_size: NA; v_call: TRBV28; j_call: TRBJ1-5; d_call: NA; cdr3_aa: CASILTTPGQPQHF; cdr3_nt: TGTGCCAGCATTCTCACCACCCCAGGGCAGCCCCAGCATTTT
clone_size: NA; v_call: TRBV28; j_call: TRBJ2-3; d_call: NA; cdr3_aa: CASSRGGTDTQYF; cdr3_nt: TGTGCCAGCAGTCGAGGGGGCACAGATACGCAGTATTTT
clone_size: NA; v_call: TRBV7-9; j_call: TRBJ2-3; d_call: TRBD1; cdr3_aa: CASPQDRGDTDTQYF; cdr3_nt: TGTGCCAGCCCCCAGGACAGGGGAGACACAGATACGCAGTATTTT
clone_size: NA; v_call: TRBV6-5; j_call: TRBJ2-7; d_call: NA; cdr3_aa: CASSRDRFSYEQYF; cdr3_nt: TGTGCCAGCAGTCGGGACCGATTCTCCTACGAGCAGTACTTC
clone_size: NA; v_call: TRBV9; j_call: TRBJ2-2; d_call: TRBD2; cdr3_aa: CASSGGTSGAGELFF; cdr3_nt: TGTGCCAGCAGCGGGGGGACTAGCGGGGCCGGGGAGCTGTTTTTT
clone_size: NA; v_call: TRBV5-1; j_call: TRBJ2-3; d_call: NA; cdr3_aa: CASSLGLVETDTQYF; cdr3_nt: TGCGCCAGCAGCTTAGGTTTAGTAGAAACAGATACGCAGTATTTT
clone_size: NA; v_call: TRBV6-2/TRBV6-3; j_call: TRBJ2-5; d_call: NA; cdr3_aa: CASSDQRETQYF; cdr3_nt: TGTGCCAGCAGTGACCAGCGGGAGACCCAGTACTTC
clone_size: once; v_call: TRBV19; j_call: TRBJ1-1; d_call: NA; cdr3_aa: CASSSQTGGYTEAFF; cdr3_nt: TGTGCCAGTAGTAGCCAGACAGGAGGGTACACTGAAGCTTTCTTT
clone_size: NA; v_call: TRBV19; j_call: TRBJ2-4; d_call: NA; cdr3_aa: CASSIGTSKNIQYF; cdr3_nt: TGTGCCAGTAGTATCGGGACATCCAAAAACATTCAGTACTTC